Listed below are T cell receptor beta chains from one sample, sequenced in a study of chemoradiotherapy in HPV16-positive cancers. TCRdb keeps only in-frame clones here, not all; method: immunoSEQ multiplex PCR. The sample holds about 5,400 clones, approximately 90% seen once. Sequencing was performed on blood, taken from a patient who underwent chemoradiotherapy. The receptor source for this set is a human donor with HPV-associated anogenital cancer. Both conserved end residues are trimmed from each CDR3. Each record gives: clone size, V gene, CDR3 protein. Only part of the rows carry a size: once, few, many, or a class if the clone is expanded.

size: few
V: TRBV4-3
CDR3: ASSQATGSGANVLT

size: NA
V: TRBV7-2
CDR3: ASSLVGSRGQNTEAF

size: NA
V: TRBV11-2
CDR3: ASSLWGGTEAF

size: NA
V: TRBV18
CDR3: ASSPLQGEQY

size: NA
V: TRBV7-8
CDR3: ASSPEKGSYEQY

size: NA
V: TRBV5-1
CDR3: ASSLGVDSGNTIY

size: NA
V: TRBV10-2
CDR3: ASSEFRVGSGYT

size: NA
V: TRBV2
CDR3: ASSEEVNTEAF

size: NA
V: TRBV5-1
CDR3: ASSLVGPTSTDTQY

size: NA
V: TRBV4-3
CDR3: ASSQDWLRTPLYEQY

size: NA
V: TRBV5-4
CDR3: ASSPGGLYTGELF

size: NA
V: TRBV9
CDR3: ASSGRLSSYNEQF

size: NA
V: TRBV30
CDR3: AWSRGQGSDEQY

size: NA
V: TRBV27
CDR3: ASSRGLLSSYNSPLH

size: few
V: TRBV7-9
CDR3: ASSLDGAEAF

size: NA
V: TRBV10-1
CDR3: ASSDSREGNQPQH

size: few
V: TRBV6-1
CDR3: ASSEGTGGYEQY

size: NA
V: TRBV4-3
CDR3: ASSQAASGSYEQY

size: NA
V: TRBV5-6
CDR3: ASSLDWGRTDTQY

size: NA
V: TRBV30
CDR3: AWSVGFPDTEQY

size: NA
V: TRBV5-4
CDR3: ASKRQASGGTGELF

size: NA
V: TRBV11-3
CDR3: ASSLGLAGGETQY